These 6 T cell receptor beta chains share one sample of origin, sequenced in a study of cytomegalovirus exposure and HLA in healthy donors. Amplification used 60 Vbeta primers and 13 Jbeta primers. Assay: immunoSEQ multiplex PCR; the TCRdb copy retains only in-frame clones and omits some. The table lists more than 150,000 clones, approximately 80% of them singletons. Input material: PBMCs. These receptors came from a girl between 10 and 17 years old in good health and CMV-seropositive.

V usage is TRBV7-2 and J usage is TRBJ2-2; a weak D match, TRBD1 (5 bases). The CDR3 is 13 amino acids. The ends were cut back, 0 bases at V and 9 bases at J, with 8 bases in the middle. Germline values: CDR1 SGHTA, CDR2 FQGNSA. The CDR3 DNA reads TGTGCCAGCAGCTTAGCTCAGGGAAGGGAGCTGTTTTTT. Translation gives CASSLAQGRELFF.

This clone was seen a handful of times. DNA for the CDR3: TGTGCCAGCAGTGACTCGAGAGGGGGCGATACGCAGTATTTT. This sequence encodes CASSDSRGGDTQYF. This chain connects TRBV6-4 to TRBJ2-3; 7 bases agree with TRBD1. The CDR3 runs to 14 residues. Trimming at V came to 0 bases and at J to 6 bases, leaving 3 bases not matched to a gene. Germline values: CDR1 MRHNA, CDR2 SNTAGT.

The chain joins TRBV5-1 to TRBJ2-2; no reliable D call. V was trimmed by 4 bases and J by 5 bases, leaving 12 bases between them. CDR3 length: 14 residues. Looked up from germline, CDR1 is SGHRS and CDR2 is YFSETQ. CDR3: CASSLPSFTGELFF. Written as DNA, the CDR3 is TGCGCCAGCAGCCTGCCTAGTTTTACCGGGGAGCTGTTTTTT.

The V gene is TRBV15, the J gene TRBJ2-3, with 13 bases matching TRBD2. Trimming cost V 1 base and J 0 bases; bases outside gene matches: 4. The CDR3 totals 18 residues. In germline, CDR1 is LNHNV, CDR2 YYDKDF (reference sequence). The DNA for the CDR3 is TGTGCCACCAGCAGAGGACTAGCGGGAGGTGGAAGCACAGATACGCAGTATTTT. Its protein product is CATSRGLAGGGSTDTQYF.

This chain joins TRBV27 and TRBJ2-1; D might be TRBD2 (5 bases). Germline lookup yields CDR1 MNHEY and CDR2 SMNVEV (reference sequence). The CDR3 totals 16 residues. Trimming left V 2 bases short and J 5 bases short, with 16 bases between. In DNA, the CDR3 is TGTGCCAGCAGTTTAGTTCCCCCGAGGGTTCACAATGAGCAGTTCTTC. It encodes CASSLVPPRVHNEQFF.

This CDR3 is CASTDTGALSTDTQYF. CDR3 sequence (DNA): TGTGCCAGTACCGATACTGGGGCTTTGAGCACAGATACGCAGTATTTT. The V call is TRBV19, the J call TRBJ2-3; a weak D match, TRBD1 (5 bases). V dropped 7 bases and J dropped 0 bases, with 17 bases sitting between them. CDR3 length: 16 amino acids. CDR1 and CDR2 (germline): LNHDA, SQIVND (reference sequence).